This T cell receptor beta chain was found in a study of blood T cell repertoires in COVID-19. The overall study: Both acute and convalescent COVID-19 samples were obtained from the United States, Italy and Spain. T cells, B-cell-depleted T cells, or PBMCs supplied cDNA or gDNA.

Original processing methods: Amplified reference gene primers provided the basis for estimating nucleated cell counts. Produced via immunoSEQ multiplex PCR; TCRdb's table is partial and in-frame only. For V, J and clone size, that table is used; D and trimming come from the DNA. The sample shows 110,000 or so clones, 65% to 85% of them seen only once. The origin of this receptor is a man in his fifties or sixties with acute or convalescent COVID-19. The material sequenced was peripheral blood.

CDR3 sequence reads: CASSTQGPPYNEQFF. The CDR3 DNA reads as TGTGCCAGTAGTACACAGGGACCACCTTACAATGAGCAGTTCTTC. The V call is TRBV19, the J call TRBJ2-1; possible D gene TRBD1, 6 bases. In germline, CDR1 is LNHDA, CDR2 SQIVND (reference sequence). The CDR3 covers 15 residues. V was clipped by 4 bases and J by 4 bases, with 14 bases between them.